This T cell receptor (beta chain) is drawn from a study of technical replicates of blood from several donors. TCRdb's table, derived via immunoSEQ multiplex PCR, lists solely in-frame clones and lacks some. The sample includes under 65,000 clones, about 96% seen only once; the top ten take 0.39%. This clonotype was obtained from a human donor in good health. Source material: T cells isolated from PBMCs.

The CDR3 here is CASSIAGSDGYTF. Written as DNA, the CDR3 is TGTGCCAGTAGTATAGCGGGGTCTGATGGCTACACCTTC. V is TRBV19 and J is TRBJ1-2; D is unclear. V dropped 1 base and J dropped 6 bases, with 9 bases sitting between them. The CDR3 length is 13 residues. CDR1 and CDR2 from the germline V gene are LNHDA and SQIVND (reference sequence).